This T cell receptor (beta chain) was sequenced for a study of T-cell reconstitution after alpha-beta-depleted transplantation in children. V was clipped by 4 bases and J by 1 base, with 15 bases between them. CDR1 SGHKS and CDR2 YYEKEE come from the germline V gene (reference sequence). This CDR3 spans 16 amino acids. This clonotype was counted ten times or more. Unique molecular identifiers were used to barcode this TCRbeta library. TCRdb ran MiXCR on the PCR reads and lists one entry per CDR3 protein. Of about 690,000 distinct CDR3 sequences in the sample, approximately 17% were seen once. This clonotype originated in a human donor who donated a stem cell graft to a child with acute myeloid leukemia. The chain joins TRBV5-5 to TRBJ2-4, with D perhaps being TRBD1 or TRBD2 (6 bases each). The sample consisted of PBMCs from the stem cell graft donor, taken from the stem cell graft. The CDR3 DNA reads TGTGCCAGCAGCGTGGACAGTCGGGGGGCCAAAAACATTCAGTACTTC. It specifies CASSVDSRGAKNIQYF.